This entry lists 25 T cell receptor beta chains sequenced from one sample in a study of blood T cell repertoires in COVID-19. TCRdb's table, derived via immunoSEQ multiplex PCR, lists solely in-frame clones and lacks some. The repertoire holds over 65,000 clones, with about 81% as singletons. Sequenced input: peripheral blood. These receptors were obtained from a human donor in a cohort sampled during active COVID-19.

The chain combines TRBV3-1 (or the pseudogene TRBV3-2) with TRBJ1-2, with 7 nucleotides matching TRBD1. J gave up 2 bases and V 4 bases, and 1 base lay outside the gene matches. The length of the CDR3 is 13 residues. Germline CDR1 and CDR2: LGHDT and YNNKEL (reference sequence). CDR3 sequence: CASSLTGNYGYTF. The CDR3, as DNA: TGTGCCAGCAGCCTGACAGGGAACTATGGCTACACCTTC.

This rearrangement joins TRBV5-8 to TRBJ2-3; D possibly corresponds to TRBD1 (5 bases). Germline CDR1 and CDR2: SGHTS and YDEGEE. Trimming removed 0 bases from V and 0 bases from J, with 17 bases in between. This CDR3 has 18 amino acids. CDR3 DNA: TGTGCCAGCAGCTTGGGGTCCCGACCAGGGTCTAGCACAGATACGCAGTATTTT. Residues: CASSLGSRPGSSTDTQYF.

This rearrangement joins TRBV6-6 to TRBJ1-1; 7 nucleotides match TRBD1. The CDR3 runs 13 residues. After removal of 4 bases from V and 4 bases from J, the junction contained 3 bases not matched to a gene. Germline loops: CDR1 MNHNY, CDR2 SVGAGI (reference sequence). CDR3 protein: CASSSTGFTEAFF. The DNA of the CDR3 is TGTGCCAGCAGTTCGACAGGGTTCACTGAAGCTTTCTTT.

The chain joins TRBV4-1 to TRBJ2-5; 7 nucleotides match TRBD1. Unmatched junction bases numbered 6, after V lost 1 base and J lost 4 bases. This CDR3 is built from 15 residues. Germline CDR1 MGHRA, CDR2 YSYEKL. The CDR3, as DNA: TGCGCCAGCAGCCAAGGGACAGGCGGCGGAGAGACCCAGTACTTC. This sequence encodes CASSQGTGGGETQYF.

This clone was seen a few times. The chain recombines TRBV27 with TRBJ2-7; 7 bases fit TRBD1. Germline V gene data show CDR1 as MNHEY and CDR2 as SMNVEV (reference sequence). The ends lost 4 bases at V and 2 bases at J; junction bases unmatched: 14. This CDR3 comprises 17 residues. The CDR3 DNA reads TGTGCCAGCAGTTCCGCCCTCAAGACAGGGTCCCCCTACGAGCAGTACTTC. Protein: CASSSALKTGSPYEQYF.

This sequence joins TRBV28 and TRBJ2-1; weak D call: TRBD2 (6 bases). Trimming left V 8 bases short and J 3 bases short, with 17 bases between. This CDR3 region has 15 residues. The germline V gene has CDR1 MDHEN and CDR2 SYDVKM. The CDR3 spells CASRPGDRYYNEQFF. The CDR3 DNA sequence: TGTGCCAGCCGTCCGGGGGACCGATACTACAATGAGCAGTTCTTC.

The chain is built from TRBV4-1 and TRBJ2-7; 9 bases map to TRBD1. J lost 4 bases, V lost 4 bases, and 11 bases had no gene match. The CDR3 spans 16 residues. Looked up from germline, CDR1 is MGHRA and CDR2 is YSYEKL. DNA for the CDR3: TGCGCCAGCAGCCTGAGCGATGGACAGGGGTTGTACGAGCAGTACTTC. Translating it yields CASSLSDGQGLYEQYF.

In this sample, this clone turned up once. The V call is TRBV21-1, the J call TRBJ2-3; the table calls TRBD2, which could not be checked here. TRBV21-1 is assigned pseudogene status. This CDR3 contains 15 residues. This chain's CDR3 is CARGGAGGYTDTQYF. The CDR3 DNA reads TGTGCCCGTGGGGGGGCGGGAGGATACACAGATACGCAGTATTTT.

This chain connects TRBV4-3 to TRBJ1-2; D is ambiguous. Germline V gene sequence: CDR1 LGHNA, CDR2 YSLEER. This CDR3 spans 15 amino acids. Trimming removed 3 bases at V and 0 bases at J, with 11 bases between. CDR3 sequence: CASSQSVPPNYGYTF. CDR3 DNA: TGCGCCAGCAGCCAGTCGGTACCCCCTAACTATGGCTACACCTTC.

This chain connects TRBV11-2 to TRBJ2-7; 7 nucleotides line up with TRBD1. Germline loops: CDR1 SGHAT, CDR2 FQNNGV. The CDR3 contains 15 residues. Trimming cost V 5 bases and J 7 bases; bases outside gene matches: 14. The CDR3, as DNA: TGTGCCAGCAGCGTTAGATGGGACAGTGGCTGGGAGCAGTACTTC. Translating it yields CASSVRWDSGWEQYF.

This clone was recorded a few times. This chain links TRBV7-8 with TRBJ1-5, with 9 nucleotides matching TRBD1. Per germline, CDR1 SGHVS and CDR2 FQNEAQ. V was clipped by 5 bases and J by 5 bases; unmatched bases: 1. The CDR3 runs 13 residues. The DNA of the CDR3 is TGTGCCAGCAGCAGGGACAGGGATCAGCCCCAGCATTTT. This sequence encodes CASSRDRDQPQHF.

The chain uses TRBV7-2 and TRBJ1-4, with TRBD1 matching 9 bases. CDR3 length: 14 residues. The germline gives CDR1 SGHTA, CDR2 FQGNSA. Trimming removed 4 bases from V and 7 bases from J; junction bases left unmatched: 4. The CDR3: CASSSQGASEKLFF. The CDR3 DNA reads TGTGCCAGCAGCTCACAGGGGGCTAGTGAAAAACTGTTTTTT.

This clone was detected many times. The CDR3 is CASAPGLAHEQYF. CDR3 nucleotide sequence: TGCGCCAGCGCCCCGGGACTAGCTCACGAGCAGTACTTC. The J gene is TRBJ2-7, the V gene TRBV4-1; 9 bases match TRBD2. From germline, CDR1 is MGHRA and CDR2 YSYEKL. Trimming at V came to 8 bases and at J to 5 bases, leaving 7 bases not matched to a gene. The CDR3 contains 13 residues.

This chain uses TRBV24-1 with TRBJ2-3; the match to TRBD2 covers 7 bases. Germline V CDR1 and CDR2: KGHDR, SFDVKD. The V segment lost 3 bases and the J segment 3 bases; nucleotides outside the gene matches: 8. The CDR3 is 16 amino acids. Written as DNA, the CDR3 is TGTGCCACCAGTGATCTCTCCTTCGGGGGGACAGATACGCAGTATTTT. Translated: CATSDLSFGGTDTQYF.

This chain connects TRBV12-3 or TRBV12-4 to TRBJ2-7, with D possibly being TRBD1 (6 bases). V shed 4 bases and J shed 7 bases, with 14 bases lying between them. The CDR3 extends over 13 amino acids. CDR3 coding DNA: TGTGCCAGCAGTTATAGGGGGACCTTGGAGCAGTACTTC. This gives the protein CASSYRGTLEQYF.

The V and J genes are TRBV5-4 and TRBJ1-2; D gene unclear. The CDR3 loop spans 14 amino acids. In germline, CDR1 is SGHNT, CDR2 YYREEE (reference sequence). V was shortened by 5 bases and J by 2 bases, with 13 bases between the two germline ends. CDR3 in amino acids: CASRVQGDNYGYTF. Written as DNA, the CDR3 is TGTGCCAGCAGGGTACAAGGAGACAACTATGGCTACACCTTC.

This clone was recorded at least ten times. CDR3: CASSLGTSGLREQYF. In nucleotides, the CDR3 is TGCGCCAGCAGCTTGGGGACTAGCGGTTTAAGGGAGCAGTACTTC. The chain links TRBV5-1 to TRBJ2-7, with 10 nucleotides matching TRBD2. CDR1 is SGHRS, CDR2 YFSETQ, per germline. The V and J ends lost 0 bases and 7 bases, in that order; junction bases with no gene match: 7. This CDR3 comprises 15 residues.

This chain connects TRBV3-1 (or the pseudogene TRBV3-2) to TRBJ2-7; 8 nucleotides align to TRBD2. This CDR3 region has 17 residues. V lost 0 bases, J lost 5 bases, and 12 bases stayed unmatched. CDR1 and CDR2 from the germline V gene are LGHDT and YNNKEL (reference sequence). The CDR3 coding sequence is TGTGCCAGCAGCCAAGATGGTCCGGGACTAGTTCTTCACGAGCAGTACTTC. Its translation: CASSQDGPGLVLHEQYF.

The CDR3 protein is CASSVGGSGRDTQYF. The DNA of the CDR3 is TGTGCCAGCAGCGTAGGGGGTAGCGGGAGAGATACGCAGTATTTT. V and J are TRBV9 and TRBJ2-3, with 9 bases identical to TRBD2. The V gene end was trimmed by 0 bases and the J gene end by 5 bases; junction bases not matched to a gene: 4. Germline values: CDR1 SGDLS, CDR2 YYNGEE. This CDR3 region has 15 residues.

The gene calls are TRBV5-6 and TRBJ2-2; D possibly corresponds to TRBD2 (5 bases). The CDR3 runs 15 residues. V was pared by 0 bases and J by 6 bases, with 12 bases between. From germline, CDR1 is SGHDT and CDR2 YYEEEE. CDR3 amino acids: CASSLGFGVAGELFF. CDR3 bases: TGTGCCAGCAGCTTGGGATTCGGGGTCGCCGGGGAGCTGTTTTTT.

The chain has TRBV28 and TRBJ1-5, with 9 bases identical to TRBD1. Germline V gene sequence: CDR1 MDHEN, CDR2 SYDVKM. V shed 7 bases and J 3 bases; nucleotides not matched to a gene: 7. This CDR3 has 15 residues. CDR3 protein: CASTLGTGSNQPQHF. As DNA, the CDR3 is TGTGCCAGCACCCTCGGGACAGGGTCCAATCAGCCCCAGCATTTT.

This chain uses TRBV9 with TRBJ2-2; 7 bases fit TRBD2. Trimming took 4 bases from V and 3 from J; bases not matched to a gene: 9. CDR3 length equals 16 residues. Germline V CDR1 and CDR2: SGDLS, YYNGEE. CDR3 residues: CASSPSTSSHTGELFF. CDR3 nucleotides: TGTGCCAGCAGCCCGTCGACTAGCAGCCACACCGGGGAGCTGTTTTTT.

The chain recombines TRBV7-5 with TRBJ1-4. TRBV7-5 is noted as a pseudogene. The length of the CDR3 is 17 residues. In DNA, the CDR3 is TGTGCCAGAAGCTCCCCAGTAAAAAGCGCTGGGAATGAAAAACTGTTTTTT. Its translation is CARSSPVKSAGNEKLFF.

The chain combines TRBV6-5 with TRBJ2-5, with TRBD1 matching 10 bases. The CDR3 has 13 residues. CDR1 and CDR2 (germline): MNHEY, SVGAGI. The V gene end was trimmed by 5 bases and the J gene end by 5 bases; junction bases not matched to a gene: 2. The CDR3: CASSRQGAETQYF. Written as DNA, the CDR3 is TGTGCCAGCAGTAGACAGGGGGCGGAGACCCAGTACTTC.

The gene calls are TRBV29-1 and TRBJ2-4, with a tentative D call TRBD2 (6 bases). Trimming stripped 6 bases from V and 8 bases from J, with 17 bases between. The CDR3 has 13 amino acids. The V gene's germline CDR1 is SQVTM and CDR2 ANQGSEA. CDR3 in amino acids: CSVRGTLGDIQYF. The DNA of the CDR3 is TGCAGCGTCCGAGGGACTCTGGGGGACATTCAGTACTTC.